This paragraph reports one T cell receptor (beta chain). A read error may produce the germline difference seen at one junction end. The same CDR3 can be traced to other DNA sequences in this sample. The data derive from a study of cytomegalovirus exposure and HLA in healthy donors. Study in general: In an earlier analysis, around 100 million unique TCR beta sequences were found from some 180 million T cells.

With 60 Vbeta and 13 Jbeta primers, the PCR was carried out. Profiled with immunoSEQ multiplex PCR; TCRdb holds only in-frame clones, not every one. Of some 100,000 clones listed, roughly 74% are singletons. In germline, CDR1 is SEHNR, CDR2 FQNEAQ (reference sequence). This CDR3 spans 14 amino acids. This clonotype was obtained from a woman aged 40 to 50 in good health and CMV-seronegative. Sequences were obtained from PBMCs. The V gene is TRBV7-9, the J gene TRBJ2-5; D is possibly TRBD1 (6 bases). CDR3 bases: TGTGCCAGTAGCTTAGGACAGCTCCAAGAGACCCAGTACTTC. Residues: CASSLGQLQETQYF.